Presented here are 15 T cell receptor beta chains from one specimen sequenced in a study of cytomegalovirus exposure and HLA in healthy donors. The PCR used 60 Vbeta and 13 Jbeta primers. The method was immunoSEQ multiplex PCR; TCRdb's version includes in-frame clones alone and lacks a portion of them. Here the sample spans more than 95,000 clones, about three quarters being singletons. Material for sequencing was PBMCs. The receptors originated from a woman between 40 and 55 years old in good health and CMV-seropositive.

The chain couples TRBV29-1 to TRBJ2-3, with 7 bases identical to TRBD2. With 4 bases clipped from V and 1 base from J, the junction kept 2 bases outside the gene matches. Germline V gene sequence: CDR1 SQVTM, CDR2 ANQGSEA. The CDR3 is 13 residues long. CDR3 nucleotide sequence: TGCAGCGTTGGCGCGGGAGGCACAGATACGCAGTATTTT. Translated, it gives CSVGAGGTDTQYF.

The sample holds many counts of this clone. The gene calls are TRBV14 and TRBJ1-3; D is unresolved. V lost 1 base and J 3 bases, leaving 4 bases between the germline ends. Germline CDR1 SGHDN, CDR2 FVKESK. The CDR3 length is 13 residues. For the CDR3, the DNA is TGTGCCAGCAGCCAAGTCGGTGGAAACACCATATATTTT. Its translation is CASSQVGGNTIYF.

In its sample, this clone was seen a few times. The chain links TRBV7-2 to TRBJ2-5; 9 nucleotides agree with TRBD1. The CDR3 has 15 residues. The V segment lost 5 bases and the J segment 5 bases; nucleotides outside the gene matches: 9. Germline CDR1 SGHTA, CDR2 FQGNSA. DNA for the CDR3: TGTGCCAGCAGCGCACTCGGGACAGGGCGGGAGACCCAGTACTTC. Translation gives CASSALGTGRETQYF.

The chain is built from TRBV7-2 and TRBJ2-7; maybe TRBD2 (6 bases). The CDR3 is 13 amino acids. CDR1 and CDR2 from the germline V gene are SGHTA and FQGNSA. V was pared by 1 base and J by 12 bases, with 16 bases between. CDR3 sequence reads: CASSLDPGRLRYF. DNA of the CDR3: TGTGCCAGCAGCTTAGATCCAGGGAGGTTGCGGTACTTC.

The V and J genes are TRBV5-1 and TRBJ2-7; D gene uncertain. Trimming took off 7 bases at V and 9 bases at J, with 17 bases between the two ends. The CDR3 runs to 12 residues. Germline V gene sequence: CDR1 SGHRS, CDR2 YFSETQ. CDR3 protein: CASSDVTSGQYF. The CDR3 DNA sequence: TGCGCCAGCTCGGATGTGACCTCGGGGCAGTACTTC.

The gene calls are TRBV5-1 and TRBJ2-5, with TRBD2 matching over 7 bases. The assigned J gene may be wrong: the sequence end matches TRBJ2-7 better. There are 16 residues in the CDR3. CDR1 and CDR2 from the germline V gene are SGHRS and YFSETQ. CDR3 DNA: TGCGCCAGCAGCTTCGGAGGGCGGGAGAGCTCCTACGAGCAGTACTTC. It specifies CASSFGGRESSYEQYF.

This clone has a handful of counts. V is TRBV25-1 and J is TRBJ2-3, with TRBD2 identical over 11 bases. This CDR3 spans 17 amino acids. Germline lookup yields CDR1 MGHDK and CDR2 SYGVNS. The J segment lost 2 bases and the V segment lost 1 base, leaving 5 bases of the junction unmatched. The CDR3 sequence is CASSEFLAGGPTDTQYF. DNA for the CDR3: TGTGCCAGCAGTGAATTTTTAGCGGGGGGGCCCACAGATACGCAGTATTTT.

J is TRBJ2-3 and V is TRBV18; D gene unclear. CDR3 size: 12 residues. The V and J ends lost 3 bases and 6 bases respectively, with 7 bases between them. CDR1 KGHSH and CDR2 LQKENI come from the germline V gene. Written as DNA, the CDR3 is TGTGCCAGCTCACCGTCTATCGATACGCAGTATTTT. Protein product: CASSPSIDTQYF.

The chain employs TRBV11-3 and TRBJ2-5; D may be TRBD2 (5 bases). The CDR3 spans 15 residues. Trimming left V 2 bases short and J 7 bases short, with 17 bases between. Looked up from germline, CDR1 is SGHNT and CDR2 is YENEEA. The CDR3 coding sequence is TGTGCCAGCAGCTTAAAAAAGGACCTCGCGGGGACCCAGTACTTC. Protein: CASSLKKDLAGTQYF.

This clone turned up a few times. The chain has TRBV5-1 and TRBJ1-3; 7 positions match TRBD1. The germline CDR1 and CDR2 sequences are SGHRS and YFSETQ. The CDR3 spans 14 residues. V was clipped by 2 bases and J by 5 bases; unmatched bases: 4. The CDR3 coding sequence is TGCGCCAGCAGCTTTACGACAGGGAGAAACACCATATATTTT. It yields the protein CASSFTTGRNTIYF.

CDR3 amino acids: CATSRGRFAGRSEAFF. CDR3 DNA sequence: TGTGCCACCAGCAGAGGTCGGTTCGCGGGGAGGAGTGAAGCTTTCTTT. V and J are TRBV15 and TRBJ1-1; D not certain. This CDR3 region has 16 residues. Between the trimmed V and J ends, which lost 1 base and 7 bases, there was a span of 19 bases. Looked up from germline, CDR1 is LNHNV and CDR2 is YYDKDF (reference sequence).

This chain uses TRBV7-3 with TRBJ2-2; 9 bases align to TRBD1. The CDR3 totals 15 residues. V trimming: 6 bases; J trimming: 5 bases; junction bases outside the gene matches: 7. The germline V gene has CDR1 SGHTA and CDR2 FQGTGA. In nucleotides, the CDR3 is TGTGCCAGCAGGCTACAGGGGGCTAGAACCGGGGAGCTGTTTTTT. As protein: CASRLQGARTGELFF.

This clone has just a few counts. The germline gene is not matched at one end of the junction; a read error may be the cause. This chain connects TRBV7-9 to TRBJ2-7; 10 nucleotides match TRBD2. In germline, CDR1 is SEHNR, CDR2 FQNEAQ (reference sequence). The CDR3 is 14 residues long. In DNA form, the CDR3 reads TGTTCCAGCAGCTTAGTTGGGACTAGCGACGAGCAGTACTTC. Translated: CSSSLVGTSDEQYF.

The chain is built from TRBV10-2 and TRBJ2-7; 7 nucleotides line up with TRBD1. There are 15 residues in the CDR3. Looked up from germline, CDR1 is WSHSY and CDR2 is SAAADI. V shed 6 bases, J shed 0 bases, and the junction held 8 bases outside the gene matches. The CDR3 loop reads CASSQMTGSSYEQYF. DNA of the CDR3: TGCGCCAGCAGCCAAATGACAGGGAGCTCCTACGAGCAGTACTTC.

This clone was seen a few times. The CDR3 DNA reads TGTGCCATCAGCGGACAGGAGGGAGAGACCCAGTACTTC. Residues: CAISGQEGETQYF. This chain joins TRBV10-3 and TRBJ2-5; maybe TRBD1 (7 bases). V was pared by 6 bases and J by 4 bases, with 12 bases between. Germline CDR1 is ENHRY and CDR2 is SYGVKD. The CDR3 length is 13 residues.